This T cell receptor (beta chain) was captured in a study of blood T cell repertoires in COVID-19. Profiled with immunoSEQ multiplex PCR; TCRdb holds only in-frame clones, not every one. This table holds over 150,000 clones, around three quarters found once. Germline CDR1 SGHTS, CDR2 YDEGEE. With 4 bases removed from V and 4 bases from J, the gap between germline ends came to 9 bases. The CDR3 loop spans 13 amino acids. The specimen was PBMCs or T cells enriched from blood (not recorded which). The source of this sequence is a woman in her 70s in a cohort exposed to, infected with or recovered from COVID-19 (not recorded which). This chain uses TRBV5-8 with TRBJ1-3, with D tentatively TRBD1 (6 bases). CDR3 coding DNA: TGTGCCAGCAGCCCGGGGACAGGAAACACCATATATTTT. This translates into CASSPGTGNTIYF.